This T cell receptor beta chain was profiled in a study of read filtering for tumor transcriptome and immune sequencing (dated by TCRdb to about 2020). Background on the whole study: The cohort had 17 male and 14 female patients with a mean age of roughly 66 years, ranging from roughly 47 to 85. By revised international staging, eight or nine patients were R-ISS I, about 17 were R-ISS II and roughly 7 were R-ISS III. After DNase treatment, whole-transcriptome libraries were prepared with the TruSeq RNA Access Library Prep Kit. Per sample, about 3.5 to 11 million TCR-region mapped reads were obtained with IR-seq, compared with only roughly 80 to 1,300 with RNA-seq. Using the same bone marrow samples, the study compared TCR repertoires obtained by targeted immune repertoire sequencing with those obtained by bulk whole-transcriptome sequencing. One main goal was a read-filtering strategy for immune repertoire data, in particular deciding whether clonotypes backed by only one read should be removed.

Inclusive of the bounding cysteine and phenylalanine, the CDR3 is 16 residues long. Just the 48-base CDR3 DNA is kept, in frame starting at base 1. Via the germline V gene (reference sequence), CDR1 is SGHNT and CDR2 YYREEE. V gives up 4 bases and J gives up 0 bases, and the segment between their germline ends measures 13 bases. Every patient had bone marrow sampled at the time of active disease. Isolation of bone marrow mononuclear cells was performed by Ficoll-Hypaque density gradient centrifugation. CD138-negative cells were obtained by negative selection after labeling with CD138 magnetic microbeads on a MACS separator, removing myeloma plasma cells. Flow cytometry with CD138 antibodies on an Attune NxT was used to check how pure the isolated cells were. TRIzol reagent was used to extract total RNA, and a NanoDrop spectrophotometer was used to quantify the extracted RNA. For each patient, paired RNA-seq and IR-seq were run on the CD138-negative bone marrow sample from that patient.

Starting from roughly 0.4 ug RNA, TCR libraries were constructed with the Immunoverse kit using molecular barcoded adaptors that cover the alpha/delta and beta/gamma chains. TCR library preparation was performed with the same RNA that was used for transcriptome sequencing. Sequencing of the TCR libraries was done on an Illumina HiSeq 4000 with 2 x 150 cycles. Per the authors' processing: MiXCR aligned TCR reads to human V, D, J and C references and assembled the aligned reads into CDR3 clonotypes, with quality filtering and error correction included. Clonotype counts and gene usage diversity were analyzed with the tcR package in R. For inspection of raw mapping reads, RNA-seq reads were mapped by STAR aligner version 2.5.3a onto GRCh37 of the human genome. To test the effect of sequencing depth on detected clonotypes, IR-seq fastq files were randomly downsampled using Seqtk 1.3. TCRdb trimmed public reads at Q25 via fastp, called clones via MiXCR and kept in-frame beta chains. Identical CDR3 protein sequences are pooled into one entry, listed with their most common genes and DNA. For this entry, the V and J calls and clone size follow TCRdb and not the study's own pipeline. The sample table records about 130,000 distinct CDR3 sequences; 10% to 15% of these occur just once. Jointly, the top ten make up roughly 11% of the sample.

Broader findings and caveats from the paper: Single-read clonotypes made up roughly four fifths of clonotypes but roughly 3.2% of total reads in IR-seq, and roughly 75% of clonotypes and approximately 45% of reads in RNA-seq. Compared with RNA-seq, IR-seq captured clonotypes at much higher depth and more reliably, and a smaller IR-seq throughput was enough to identify most shared clonotypes. The correlation between IR-seq and RNA-seq shared clonotype proportions rose when single-read clonotypes were removed. The sorted CD138-negative fraction was not purified T cells but a mixed bone marrow immune population.

This clonotype appeared many times. Its specific antigen is unknown. Base qualities are not recorded, but no much larger clone differs from it by a single base. This receptor was obtained from a donor aged 40 or over with multiple myeloma. Sequences were obtained from a population of CD138-negative cells sorted from bone marrow. The cell subset or site label, read with the paper, signifies: bone marrow mononuclear cells depleted of CD138+ plasma/myeloma cells by negative magnetic selection. The V and J genes are TRBV5-4 and TRBJ2-2; confidence is insufficient to name the D gene. The nucleotide sequence reads as follows: TGTGCCAGCAGCCCGGAACCAAACGCGAACACCGGGGAGCTGTTTTTT. The resulting protein is CASSPEPNANTGELFF.